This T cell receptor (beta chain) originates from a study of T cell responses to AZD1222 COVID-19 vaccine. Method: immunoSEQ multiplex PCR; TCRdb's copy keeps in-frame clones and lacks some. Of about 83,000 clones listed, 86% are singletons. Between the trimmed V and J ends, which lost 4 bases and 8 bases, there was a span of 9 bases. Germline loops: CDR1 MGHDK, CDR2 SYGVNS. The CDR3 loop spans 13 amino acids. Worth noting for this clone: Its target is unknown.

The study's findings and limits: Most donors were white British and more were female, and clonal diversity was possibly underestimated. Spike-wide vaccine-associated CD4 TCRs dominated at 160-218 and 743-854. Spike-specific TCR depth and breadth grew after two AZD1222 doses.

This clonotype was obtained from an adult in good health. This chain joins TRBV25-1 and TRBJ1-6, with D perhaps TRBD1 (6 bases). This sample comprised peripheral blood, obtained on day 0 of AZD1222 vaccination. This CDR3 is CASSGTDYSPLHF. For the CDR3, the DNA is TGTGCCAGCAGTGGGACAGATTATTCACCCCTCCACTTT. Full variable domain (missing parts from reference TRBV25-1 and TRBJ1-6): EADIYQTPRYLVIGTGKKITLECSQTMGHDKMYWYQQDPGMELHLIHYSYGVNSTEKGDLSSESTVSRIRTEHFPLTLESARPSHTSQYLCASSGTDYSPLHFGNGTRLTVT.